What follows are 20 T cell receptor beta chains derived from one specimen sequenced in a study of blood T cell repertoires in COVID-19. Method: immunoSEQ multiplex PCR; TCRdb's copy keeps in-frame clones and lacks some. The sample holds about 66,000 clones, around 88% seen once. Specimen: peripheral blood. The receptors derive from a woman in her 70s with acute or convalescent COVID-19.

This clone was found once. V and J are TRBV28 and TRBJ1-2, with D tentatively TRBD1 (5 bases). Germline V gene data show CDR1 as MDHEN and CDR2 as SYDVKM. Trimming stripped 5 bases from V and 7 bases from J, with 14 bases between. This CDR3 region has 13 residues. The CDR3 spells CASSLRVSAGYTF. CDR3 in DNA: TGTGCCAGCAGTCTCAGGGTGTCTGCTGGCTACACCTTC.

The chain recombines TRBV7-2 with TRBJ2-2; D might be TRBD1 (5 bases). Trimming shortened V by 3 bases and J by 1 base, and 9 bases separated the two germline ends. This CDR3 has 15 amino acids. Germline V gene lookup returns CDR1 SGHTA and CDR2 FQGNSA. The CDR3 coding sequence is TGTGCCAGCAGCTTGGGGCAGTTGAACACCGGGGAGCTGTTTTTT. Protein product: CASSLGQLNTGELFF.

This sequence joins TRBV19 and TRBJ2-1; 11 nucleotides agree with TRBD2. The CDR3 spans 14 residues. CDR1 is LNHDA and CDR2 is SQIVND in the germline V gene (reference sequence). V trimming: 8 bases; J trimming: 4 bases; junction bases outside the gene matches: 4. As DNA, the CDR3 is TGTGCCAGTGGAAGACTAGCGGGATACAATGAGCAGTTCTTC. It translates to CASGRLAGYNEQFF.

The chain carries TRBV4-2 and TRBJ2-7; D possibly corresponds to TRBD2 (6 bases). This CDR3 has 15 residues. Germline V gene sequence: CDR1 LGHNA, CDR2 YNFKEQ. Trimming left V 4 bases short and J 3 bases short, with 16 bases between. CDR3 in amino acids: CASSPGAGLGYEQYF. CDR3 coding DNA: TGTGCCAGCAGCCCCGGGGCGGGACTGGGCTACGAGCAGTACTTC.

This clone was detected once. This chain uses TRBV2 with TRBJ2-6; 7 bases line up with TRBD2. V shed 9 bases and J 0 bases; nucleotides not matched to a gene: 8. The CDR3 has 16 amino acids. Per germline, CDR1 SNHLY and CDR2 FYNNEI. DNA for the CDR3: TGTGCCAGACAGACGGGAGGCCCCTCTGGGGCCAACGTCCTGACTTTC. Its translation is CARQTGGPSGANVLTF.

The V gene is TRBV7-2, the J gene TRBJ2-7, with D possibly matching TRBD2 (6 bases). The CDR3 loop spans 15 amino acids. V shed 3 bases and J shed 3 bases, with 15 bases lying between them. The germline V gene has CDR1 SGHTA and CDR2 FQGNSA. Here the CDR3 DNA reads TGTGCCAGCAGCTTGGGGGGACCCGGAGGCTACGAGCAGTACTTC. Its protein is CASSLGGPGGYEQYF.

The V call is TRBV5-1, the J call TRBJ2-5, with 9 positions matching TRBD1. Germline loops: CDR1 SGHRS, CDR2 YFSETQ. The CDR3 loop spans 14 amino acids. V lost 5 bases to trimming and J lost 5 bases; unmatched junction nucleotides: 7. The CDR3, as DNA: TGCGCCAGCAGTCGTTTGACAGGGGGGGAGACCCAGTACTTC. This gives the protein CASSRLTGGETQYF.

The count of this clone is one. The chain recombines TRBV28 with TRBJ2-2; TRBD2 aligns across 7 bases. Germline CDR1 and CDR2: MDHEN and SYDVKM. V trimming: 6 bases; J trimming: 5 bases; junction bases outside the gene matches: 9. The CDR3 length is 15 residues. The CDR3 nucleotides are TGTGCCAGCAGCCGAGCGGGGAGCGCAACCGGGGAGCTGTTTTTT. Translation gives CASSRAGSATGELFF.

The V gene is TRBV18, the J gene TRBJ1-2, with TRBD1 identical over 7 bases. Unmatched junction bases numbered 4, after V lost 6 bases and J lost 3 bases. CDR1 is KGHSH, CDR2 LQKENI, per germline. The CDR3 totals 13 residues. DNA of the CDR3: TGTGCCAGCTCCCTTGGACAGGACTATGGCTACACCTTC. Its translation is CASSLGQDYGYTF.

This sequence joins TRBV27 and TRBJ2-7; 8 bases match TRBD1. V shed 5 bases, J shed 6 bases, and the junction held 18 bases outside the gene matches. Germline V gene sequence: CDR1 MNHEY, CDR2 SMNVEV (reference sequence). This CDR3 is 17 amino acids long. CDR3 amino acids: CASSAVTGTTGVFEQYF. The CDR3 DNA follows: TGTGCCAGCAGTGCCGTCACCGGGACGACAGGGGTGTTCGAGCAGTACTTC.

The DNA for the CDR3 is TGTGCCAGCAGCTTACCGGCAGGAACCTACAATGAGCAGTTCTTC. Protein sequence: CASSLPAGTYNEQFF. This sequence joins TRBV7-9 and TRBJ2-1; no definite D call. Trimming left V 2 bases short and J 2 bases short, with 10 bases between. CDR3 length: 15 amino acids. The germline V gene has CDR1 SEHNR and CDR2 FQNEAQ (reference sequence).

The rearrangement joins TRBV9 to TRBJ2-1; D possibly corresponds to TRBD2 (6 bases). This CDR3 has 16 residues. Germline V CDR1 and CDR2: SGDLS, YYNGEE. Trimming took 0 bases from V and 9 from J, leaving 19 bases between them. Here the CDR3 DNA reads TGTGCCAGCAGCGTAGGGGACTGGCATCCCCCTGCTGAGCAGTTCTTC. The encoded protein is CASSVGDWHPPAEQFF.

The gene calls are TRBV7-2 and TRBJ1-2; D possibly corresponds to TRBD1 (5 bases). Trimming took off 3 bases at V and 3 bases at J, with 14 bases between the two ends. This CDR3 spans 15 amino acids. Per germline, CDR1 SGHTA and CDR2 FQGNSA. CDR3 coding DNA: TGTGCCAGCAGCTTTCTGCAGGGTTCATACTATGGCTACACCTTC. It yields the protein CASSFLQGSYYGYTF.

This clone appeared a single time. This same CDR3 is encoded by further DNA sequences in the sample. The chain has TRBV2 and TRBJ1-2, with a weak D call TRBD1 (5 bases). The length of the CDR3 is 15 residues. The germline V gene encodes CDR1 SNHLY and CDR2 FYNNEI. Trimming removed 0 bases at V and 4 bases at J, with 12 bases between. The CDR3 nucleotides read TGTGCCAGCAGTGAAGCGGGGCAGGGAACCTATGGCTACACCTTC. Translation gives CASSEAGQGTYGYTF. The complete variable domain, with remaining parts taken from reference TRBV2 and TRBJ1-2, reads EPEVTQTPSHQVTQMGQEVILRCVPISNHLYFYWYRQILGQKVEFLVSFYNNEISEKSEIFDDQFSVERPDGSNFTLKIRSTKLEDSAMYFCASSEAGQGTYGYTFGSGTRLTVV.

The rearrangement joins TRBV11-2 to TRBJ2-3, with TRBD2 matching over 8 bases. The ends lost 2 bases at V and 3 bases at J; junction bases unmatched: 1. The CDR3 consists of 14 residues. Germline CDR1 reads SGHAT; CDR2 reads FQNNGV. For the CDR3, the DNA is TGTGCCAGCAGCTTAAGCGGGAGTACAGATACGCAGTATTTT. Its protein product is CASSLSGSTDTQYF. The full variable domain, in which reference TRBV11-2 and TRBJ2-3 provide the parts outside the CDR3, is EAGVAQSPRYKIIEKRQSVAFWCNPISGHATLYWYQQILGQGPKLLIQFQNNGVVDDSQLPKDRFSAERLKGVDSTLKIQPAKLEDSAVYLCASSLSGSTDTQYFGPGTRLTVL.

The V gene is TRBV11-2, the J gene TRBJ1-4, with 9 positions matching TRBD1. With 4 bases clipped from V and 4 bases from J, the junction kept 4 bases outside the gene matches. This CDR3 region has 15 residues. The germline V gene encodes CDR1 SGHAT and CDR2 FQNNGV. CDR3 amino acids: CASSYGTGFNEKLFF. CDR3 DNA sequence: TGTGCCAGCAGCTATGGGACAGGGTTTAATGAAAAACTGTTTTTT.

The rearrangement links TRBV21-1 to TRBJ1-1; the table calls TRBD1, which could not be checked here. TRBV21-1 has pseudogene status. This CDR3 spans 20 amino acids. CDR3 bases: TGTGCCAGCAGCAAGGAACCTCCCCTGGGACAGGGGGAACTATACACTGAAGCTTTCTTT. This translates into CASSKEPPLGQGELYTEAFF.

J is TRBJ1-6 and V is TRBV5-1; D possibly corresponds to TRBD1 (6 bases). The CDR3 is made up of 15 amino acids. V was shortened by 0 bases and J by 2 bases, with 6 bases between the two germline ends. CDR1 is SGHRS, CDR2 YFSETQ, per germline. The chain's CDR3 is CASSLGQAYNSPLHF. CDR3 DNA: TGCGCCAGCAGCTTGGGACAGGCCTATAATTCACCCCTCCACTTT.

The CDR3 loop reads CASSKSGTGGLNEQFF. CDR3 nucleotides: TGTGCCAGCAGCAAGTCCGGGACAGGCGGATTAAATGAGCAGTTCTTC. The V call is TRBV5-4, the J call TRBJ2-1, with 8 bases fitting TRBD1. The germline CDR1 and CDR2 sequences are SGHNT and YYREEE (reference sequence). Germline trimming cut 4 bases from V and 7 bases from J; bases unmatched to any gene: 13. This CDR3 comprises 16 residues. The complete variable domain, with remaining parts taken from reference TRBV5-4 and TRBJ2-1, reads ETGVTQSPTHLIKTRGQQVTLRCSSQSGHNTVSWYQQALGQGPQFIFQYYREEENGRGNFPPRFSGLQFPNYSSELNVNALELDDSALYLCASSKSGTGGLNEQFFGPGTRLTVL.

This clone appeared once. The chain has TRBV28 and TRBJ1-1; no definite D call. The CDR3 loop spans 16 amino acids. V dropped 2 bases and J dropped 1 base, with 14 bases sitting between them. Germline CDR1 is MDHEN and CDR2 is SYDVKM. The CDR3, as DNA: TGTGCCAGCAGTTTAGCGGCAGCCCGTAAGAACACTGAAGCTTTCTTT. It codes for CASSLAAARKNTEAFF.